Following are 9 T cell receptor beta chains from one sample sequenced in a study of blood T cell repertoires in COVID-19 (dated by TCRdb to 2018 to 2020). The library was made by the immunoSEQ multiplex PCR assay. The clones in this table, taken by TCRdb from immuneACCESS, are in-frame only. Not every clone is retained; where verified, under half of the shortfall comes from an unresolved V gene, and the cause of the rest is unknown. This sample is represented by some 300,000 clones; around 90% of them were singletons. The top ten hold around 0.96% of the sample. The sample comprised peripheral blood. These receptors were collected from a woman in her 40s with COVID-19, enrolled during active disease.

The rearrangement links TRBV30 to TRBJ1-2; no reliable D call. V lost 2 bases to trimming and J lost 4 bases, with 8 bases between them. The CDR3 sequence is 12 residues long. CDR1 GTSNPN and CDR2 SVGIG come from the germline V gene (reference sequence). DNA of the CDR3: TGTGCCTGGAGTATTGGAGGCTATGGCTACACCTTC. The encoded protein is CAWSIGGYGYTF.

This clone was counted only a few times. The chain has TRBV19 and TRBJ1-1; D is uncertain. Between the trimmed V and J ends, which lost 3 bases and 1 base, there was a span of 15 bases. The CDR3 is 16 amino acids. Germline V lookup: CDR1 LNHDA, CDR2 SQIVND (reference sequence). This CDR3 is CASSIFWLEENTEAFF. For the CDR3, the DNA is TGTGCCAGTAGTATTTTCTGGTTGGAGGAGAACACTGAAGCTTTCTTT.

This clone was recorded a few times. CDR3 amino acids: CASSHPTMEQYF. As DNA, the CDR3 is TGTGCCAGCAGCCACCCCACTATGGAGCAGTACTTC. The chain carries TRBV4-2 and TRBJ2-7, with D unclear. The CDR3 sequence is 12 residues long. CDR1 and CDR2 (germline): LGHNA, YNFKEQ. V gave up 3 bases and J gave up 7 bases, with 10 bases separating them.

CDR3 residues: CASSFGRGGYEQYF. As DNA, the CDR3 is TGTGCCAGCAGCTTCGGTAGAGGGGGCTACGAGCAGTACTTC. The chain couples TRBV7-2 to TRBJ2-7; D is perhaps TRBD1 (6 bases). The CDR3 is made up of 14 amino acids. With 3 bases removed from V and 3 bases from J, the gap between germline ends came to 12 bases. The germline V gene has CDR1 SGHTA and CDR2 FQGNSA.

This clone was counted a single time. This CDR3 reads CASSQGTANYGYTF. In DNA, the CDR3 is TGCGCCAGCAGCCAAGGGACAGCTAACTATGGCTACACCTTC. J is TRBJ1-2 and V is TRBV4-3; tentatively, D is TRBD1 (6 bases). The length of the CDR3 is 14 residues. V dropped 1 base and J dropped 0 bases, with 6 bases sitting between them. Germline V gene sequence: CDR1 LGHNA, CDR2 YSLEER.

The genes are TRBV5-6 and TRBJ2-5, with D unresolved. The CDR3 sequence is 14 residues long. Germline CDR1 SGHDT, CDR2 YYEEEE. The V end lost 2 bases, the J end lost 1 base, and 9 bases lay between the germline ends. The CDR3 protein is CASSLPTPQETQYF. The CDR3 DNA is TGTGCCAGCAGCTTACCGACACCCCAAGAGACCCAGTACTTC.

The V and J genes are TRBV6-1 and TRBJ2-7; no clear D gene. The ends were cut back, 0 bases at V and 0 bases at J, with 6 bases in the middle. Germline-derived CDR1 and CDR2 are MNHNS and SASEGT. This CDR3 comprises 14 residues. CDR3 bases: TGTGCCAGCAGTGAAGCAGCGAGCTCCTACGAGCAGTACTTC. Amino acids: CASSEAASSYEQYF.

The chain employs TRBV15 and TRBJ1-2, with 7 bases aligning to TRBD1. The CDR3 loop spans 15 amino acids. The V gene's germline CDR1 is LNHNV and CDR2 YYDKDF (reference sequence). V shed 5 bases and J 5 bases; nucleotides not matched to a gene: 11. Here the CDR3 reads CATSGGTELAYGYTF. The DNA of the CDR3 is TGTGCCACCAGCGGGGGGACAGAACTCGCTTATGGCTACACCTTC.

V gene TRBV7-9 combines with J gene TRBJ2-2; 7 nucleotides match TRBD1. With 5 bases clipped from V and 4 bases from J, the junction kept 4 bases outside the gene matches. Germline V gene sequence: CDR1 SEHNR, CDR2 FQNEAQ (reference sequence). The CDR3 spans 14 residues. As DNA, the CDR3 is TGTGCCAGCAGCCGCGACAGGGTCACCGGGGAGCTGTTTTTT. Translated: CASSRDRVTGELFF.